Listed below are T cell receptor beta chains from one sample, sequenced in a study of vaccination and CD4 T cells after COVID-19. Using its own MiXCR run on the PCR reads, TCRdb lists one record per CDR3 protein. Seen here are roughly 6,600 distinct CDR3 sequences, around 40% observed once, and the top ten hold about 20%. No antigen is known for these receptors. The sequenced sample consisted of CD4+ T cells from blood, cultured in vitro. The source of these receptors is a human donor in good health. CDR3s include the opening cysteine and the closing phenylalanine or tryptophan. The D gene is left open where the match is weak. Size is stated for part of the rows, as once, few or many counts, or as a class when the clone is expanded.

clone size,J gene,D gene,V gene,CDR3 DNA,CDR3 protein
few,TRBJ2-2,TRBD2,TRBV20-1,TGCAGTGCTAGAGAAGGCGCTAGCGGGGGGGCAAGGGAGCTGTTTTTT,CSAREGASGGARELFF
few,TRBJ2-3,TRBD2,TRBV24-1,TGTGCCACCGGGGGGGTCACAGATACGCAGTATTTT,CATGGVTDTQYF
large,TRBJ2-7,-,TRBV25-1,TGTGCCAGCAGTGAAGCGGGGTACGAGCAGTACTTC,CASSEAGYEQYF
-,TRBJ2-5,-,TRBV20-1,TGCAGTGCCCTCGACGGGGGCCAAGAGACCCAGTACTTC,CSALDGGQETQYF
-,TRBJ1-5,TRBD1,TRBV2,TGTGCCAGCAGTGAAGAACGGTGGGCAGGGGGTGGTCAGCCCCAGCATTTT,CASSEERWAGGGQPQHF
once,TRBJ1-1,-,TRBV12-3/TRBV12-4,TGTGCCAGCGGGATTACCGAGGGGACTGAAGCTTTCTTT,CASGITEGTEAFF
-,TRBJ1-1,-,TRBV6-5,TGTGCCAGCAGTTACTCGAGGAATCTAGAAGCTTTCTTT,CASSYSRNLEAFF
few,TRBJ2-3,-,TRBV7-2,TGTGCCAGCAGCTTACAGCAGAGCACAGATACGCAGTATTTT,CASSLQQSTDTQYF
-,TRBJ2-3,-,TRBV24-1,TGTGCCACCAGTGATTTGTCTCGATCAGATACGCAGTATTTT,CATSDLSRSDTQYF
-,TRBJ1-2,TRBD1,TRBV19,TGTGCCAGTAGTATTGAGACAGGGACCCGTGGCTACACCTTC,CASSIETGTRGYTF
few,TRBJ1-5,-,TRBV20-1,TGCAGTGCTAGAGACGGGCCGGGTCAGCCCCAGCATTTT,CSARDGPGQPQHF
-,TRBJ1-4,-,TRBV7-9,TGTGCCAGCAGCTCCACGCAGGAAAAACTGTTTTTT,CASSSTQEKLFF
few,TRBJ2-4,-,TRBV6-1,TGTGCCAGCGCTTTACAGGGAGCCAAAAACATTCAGTACTTC,CASALQGAKNIQYF
-,TRBJ1-5,-,TRBV19,TGTGCTAGTAGTTCTCGGGCAGGTAATCAGCCCCAGCATTTT,CASSSRAGNQPQHF
-,TRBJ2-7,-,TRBV21-1,TGTGCCAGCAGCATGCGGCACGGGATGGGGGAGTGGAACGAGCAGTACTTC,CASSMRHGMGEWNEQYF
once,TRBJ2-7,-,TRBV6-5,TGTGCCAGCAGTTACGTGGTAACCTACGAGCAGTACTTC,CASSYVVTYEQYF
-,TRBJ2-1,-,TRBV11-3,TGTGCCAGCAGCTTAGATAGAGGCTCAGAGCAGTTCTTC,CASSLDRGSEQFF
few,TRBJ1-2,-,TRBV6-5,TGTGCCAGCAGTTACTCGTTAGGGGAAAACTATGGCTACACCTTC,CASSYSLGENYGYTF
-,TRBJ2-3,TRBD1,TRBV20-1,TGCAGTGCTAGAAGGCAGGGGGCTGGAGATACGCAGTATTTT,CSARRQGAGDTQYF
-,TRBJ1-5,-,TRBV6-1,TGTGCCAGCATCGGGGGAGGGGGCAATCAGCCCCAGCATTTT,CASIGGGGNQPQHF
few,TRBJ2-2,TRBD1,TRBV6-1,TGTGCCAGCAGCCCGGGACAGGGGGCATCCGGGGAGCTGTTTTTT,CASSPGQGASGELFF
-,TRBJ1-5,TRBD1,TRBV19,TGTGCCAGTAGGGACAGGGAAGCCCAGCATTTT,CASRDREAQHF
few,TRBJ2-2,-,TRBV24-1,TGTGCCACCAGTGATTCCGCGGACAGAATCGGCGGGGAGCTGTTTTTT,CATSDSADRIGGELFF
few,TRBJ1-5,-,TRBV27,TGTGCCAGCAGTTTTGGAATGGATAGCAATCAGCCCCAGCATTTT,CASSFGMDSNQPQHF
-,TRBJ1-1,-,TRBV7-2,TGTGCCAGCAGCTTAGCTCCGGGGATGGGCACTGAAGCTTTCTTT,CASSLAPGMGTEAFF
once,TRBJ1-5,TRBD1,TRBV18,TGTGCCAGCTCAGCTACAGGGGGGGATCAGCCCCAGCATTTT,CASSATGGDQPQHF
-,TRBJ1-5,TRBD1,TRBV20-1,TGCAGTGCTAGGTCCGGGACAGGGACTAGCAATCAGCCCCAGCATTTT,CSARSGTGTSNQPQHF
few,TRBJ2-5,-,TRBV7-6,TGTGCCAGCAGCCAGGGACTTACTCAAGAGACCCAGTACTTC,CASSQGLTQETQYF
few,TRBJ1-5,-,TRBV6-1,TGTGCCAGCGACAGATATAGCAATCAGCCCCAGCATTTT,CASDRYSNQPQHF
-,TRBJ1-1,TRBD1,TRBV6-5,TGTGCCAGCAGTTACGTGTCAGGGGGGGACACTGAAGCTTTCTTT,CASSYVSGGDTEAFF
-,TRBJ1-1,TRBD1,TRBV27,TGTGCCAGCAGTTTGGGGGACAGGATCCTTGAAGCTTTCTTT,CASSLGDRILEAFF
-,TRBJ2-2,-,TRBV27,TGTGCCAGCAAAGGCAGGAACACCGGGGAGCTGTTTTTT,CASKGRNTGELFF
-,TRBJ1-1,TRBD1,TRBV6-5,TGTGCCAGCAGTTATTTCTTTTGGGACAGGGGGAACACTGAAGCTTTCTTT,CASSYFFWDRGNTEAFF
-,TRBJ2-4,-,TRBV7-9,TGTGCCAGCAGCTTAGCCGAGGGTGTGGGCATTCAGTACTTC,CASSLAEGVGIQYF
few,TRBJ2-2,-,TRBV24-1,TGTGCCACCAGTGAGCCGACAGACACCGGGGAGCTGTTTTTT,CATSEPTDTGELFF
-,TRBJ1-1,TRBD1,TRBV27,TGTGCCAGCAGTCCAAGACAGGGAACTGTAGCTTTCTTT,CASSPRQGTVAFF
few,TRBJ1-2,-,TRBV7-8,TGTGCCAGCAGCTTAGGGGCTAACTATGGCTACACCTTC,CASSLGANYGYTF
-,TRBJ1-6,-,TRBV12-3/TRBV12-4,TGTGCCAGCAGTTACGGGCCCCCCGAGAATGCCCTCCACTTT,CASSYGPPENALHF
-,TRBJ1-2,TRBD1,TRBV7-3,TGTGCCAGCAGCGCTGCCGGACAGGGGGGCTATGGCTACACCTTC,CASSAAGQGGYGYTF
few,TRBJ1-1,-,TRBV6-5,TGTGCCAGCAGTTGGGGCAATGGAGAAGCTTTCTTT,CASSWGNGEAFF
few,TRBJ1-1,TRBD1,TRBV7-9,TGTGCCAGCGGCATGCAGGGGGACGGCACTGAAGCTTTCTTT,CASGMQGDGTEAFF
-,TRBJ1-5,-,TRBV18,TGTGCCAGCTCACCGAGGGAGGGGGATCAGCCCCAGCATTTT,CASSPREGDQPQHF
few,TRBJ1-2,-,TRBV29-1,TGCAGCGTCCGCCCTATGGGGGGTCGGAGCTGCACCTTC,CSVRPMGGRSCTF
few,TRBJ1-2,TRBD1,TRBV12-3/TRBV12-4,TGTGCCAGCAGTGACAGGGGTTATGGCTACACCTTC,CASSDRGYGYTF
-,TRBJ2-1,-,TRBV30,TGTGCCTGGAGCAGGGGCCCGCGAGAGCAGTTCTTC,CAWSRGPREQFF
few,TRBJ1-5,-,TRBV2,TGTGCCAGCACTCCTACTTTTGGACAGCCCCAGCATTTT,CASTPTFGQPQHF
-,TRBJ1-5,-,TRBV6-1,TGTGCCAGCAGTGGAGACAGGCTTGAGCCCCAGCATTTT,CASSGDRLEPQHF
few,TRBJ1-1,-,TRBV27,TGTGCCAGCAGTTTATTTGGTTGGGGCACTGAAGCTTTCTTT,CASSLFGWGTEAFF
few,TRBJ1-2,TRBD1,TRBV20-1,TGCAGTGCTACGAACCCCGGGACAGGGGGCAATGGCTACACCTTC,CSATNPGTGGNGYTF
-,TRBJ1-2,-,TRBV6-5,TGTGCCAGCAGTTACACTTTTCTAGTCGGCACCTTCAACTATGGCTACACCTTC,CASSYTFLVGTFNYGYTF
-,TRBJ1-2,-,TRBV6-1,TGTGCCAGCATTCTTTACGGGAACTATGGCTACACCTTC,CASILYGNYGYTF
-,TRBJ1-1,TRBD1,TRBV7-9,TGTGCCAGCAGTTCCGGGACAGGGGGGACTGAAGCTTTCTTT,CASSSGTGGTEAFF
-,TRBJ1-2,TRBD1,TRBV5-4,TGTGCCAGCAGCTCACAGGGGGTCGACTATGGCTACACCTTC,CASSSQGVDYGYTF
-,TRBJ1-2,TRBD1,TRBV30,TGTGCCTGGGACCGACAGGGGGAGGGTGGCTACACCTTC,CAWDRQGEGGYTF
-,TRBJ2-1,TRBD2,TRBV7-3,TGTGCCAGCAGCACCCTAACTAGCGGGCTTAACAATGAGCAGTTCTTC,CASSTLTSGLNNEQFF
few,TRBJ1-2,TRBD1,TRBV7-8,TGTGCCAGCAGCCAAGACAGGCGGACAGGGTACGGGATGGGCTACACCTTC,CASSQDRRTGYGMGYTF
-,TRBJ1-2,-,TRBV12-3/TRBV12-4,TGTGCCAGCAATACAGGGTCATATGGCTACACCTTC,CASNTGSYGYTF
-,TRBJ1-2,TRBD1,TRBV12-3/TRBV12-4,TGTGCCAGCAGTCCCAACGACAGGGGGCCTAACTATGGCTACACCTTC,CASSPNDRGPNYGYTF
few,TRBJ2-7,-,TRBV11-2,TGTGCCAGCAGCCTATCTGGACAGCTCGACGAGCAGTACTTC,CASSLSGQLDEQYF